The 22 T cell receptor beta chains in this list originate from one sample, sequenced in a study of blood T cell repertoires in COVID-19. Measured with immunoSEQ multiplex PCR; TCRdb has only the in-frame clones, and not every one. The sample shows some 220,000 clones, 86% of them seen only once. The sequenced material came from PBMCs or T cells enriched from blood (not recorded which). Receptor source: a middle-aged woman with acute COVID-19.

The genes are TRBV6-5 and TRBJ1-1, with TRBD1 as a possible D gene (6 bases). V lost 6 bases to trimming and J lost 10 bases, with 12 bases between them. The germline CDR1 and CDR2 sequences are MNHEY and SVGAGI. There are 11 residues in the CDR3. CDR3 nucleotide sequence: TGTGCCAGCAGACAGGGCCCACCAGCTTTCTTT. Translated: CASRQGPPAFF.

The V call is TRBV7-2, the J call TRBJ1-2, with D possibly TRBD1 on 5 matching bases. V shed 3 bases and J shed 6 bases, with 14 bases lying between them. The CDR3 length is 14 residues. In germline, CDR1 is SGHTA, CDR2 FQGNSA. The CDR3 DNA follows: TGTGCCAGCAGCTTTCGCAGGGCCGTCGATGGCTACACCTTC. Translated, it gives CASSFRRAVDGYTF. The full variable domain, rest sourced from reference TRBV7-2 and TRBJ1-2, is GAGVSQSPSNKVTEKGKDVELRCDPISGHTALYWYRQSLGQGLEFLIYFQGNSAPDKSGLPSDRFSAERTGGSVSTLTIQRTQQEDSAVYLCASSFRRAVDGYTFGSGTRLTVV.

This sequence joins TRBV5-1 and TRBJ1-1; TRBD1 aligns across 10 bases. Unmatched junction bases numbered 9, after V lost 3 bases and J lost 7 bases. The germline CDR1 and CDR2 sequences are SGHRS and YFSETQ. The CDR3 has 15 residues. For the CDR3, the DNA is TGCGCCAGCAGCTGGGTGGGGGACAGGGGCGATGAAGCTTTCTTT. Translation: CASSWVGDRGDEAFF. Drawing the rest from reference TRBV5-1 and TRBJ1-1, the complete variable domain is KAGVTQTPRYLIKTRGQQVTLSCSPISGHRSVSWYQQTPGQGLQFLFEYFSETQRNKGNFPGRFSGRQFSNSRSEMNVSTLELGDSALYLCASSWVGDRGDEAFFGQGTRLTVV.

This clone was seen a few times. The chain has TRBV18 and TRBJ1-6; D is perhaps TRBD1 (6 bases). The CDR3 spans 18 residues. Germline V gene data show CDR1 as KGHSH and CDR2 as LQKENI. Trimming pared 1 base from V and 7 bases from J, leaving 20 bases between. The CDR3 loop reads CASSPRPSRGAQNSPLHF. The DNA for the CDR3 is TGTGCCAGCTCACCACGTCCGTCCCGGGGGGCCCAAAATTCACCCCTCCACTTT.

The V and J genes are TRBV7-9 and TRBJ1-4, with 10 bases lining up with TRBD1. Germline V CDR1 and CDR2: SEHNR, FQNEAQ (reference sequence). This CDR3 comprises 14 residues. Unmatched junction bases numbered 6, after V lost 5 bases and J lost 9 bases. The chain's CDR3 is CASSVTGGGKKLFF. DNA for the CDR3: TGTGCCAGCAGCGTGACAGGGGGCGGAAAAAAACTGTTTTTT.

The chain combines TRBV29-1 with TRBJ2-5; 11 nucleotides agree with TRBD1. The CDR3 spans 15 residues. Germline V CDR1 and CDR2: SQVTM, ANQGSEA. V was clipped by 4 bases and J by 5 bases; unmatched bases: 9. CDR3 in amino acids: CSVAGQGARGETQYF. The CDR3 region has the DNA TGCAGCGTTGCCGGACAGGGGGCGAGAGGGGAGACCCAGTACTTC. Full variable domain (outside the CDR3, taken from reference TRBV29-1 and TRBJ2-5): SAVISQKPSRDICQRGTSLTIQCQVDSQVTMMFWYRQQPGQSLTLIATANQGSEATYESGFVIDKFPISRPNLTFSTLTVSNMSPEDSSIYLCSVAGQGARGETQYFGPGTRLLVL.

The CDR3 sequence is CASSSRPGTQFWHF. In nucleotides, the CDR3 is TGTGCCAGCAGCTCCAGGCCGGGGACACAATTCTGGCATTTT. This chain links TRBV7-2 with TRBJ1-5; possible D gene TRBD1, 6 bases. This CDR3 region has 14 residues. The germline V and J ends were trimmed by 4 bases and 15 bases, with 22 bases remaining between them. The germline gives CDR1 SGHTA, CDR2 FQGNSA.

This clone was recorded only once. This chain joins TRBV24-1 and TRBJ2-2; no definite D call. CDR3 length: 13 residues. Looked up from germline, CDR1 is KGHDR and CDR2 is SFDVKD. V was trimmed by 1 base and J by 7 bases, leaving 6 bases between them. This chain's CDR3 is CATSDFSYGELFF. As DNA, the CDR3 is TGTGCCACCAGTGATTTTTCGTACGGGGAGCTGTTTTTT.

The chain is built from TRBV27 and TRBJ2-1; TRBD2 matches at 7 bases. The V and J ends lost 10 bases and 0 bases, in that order; junction bases with no gene match: 6. Germline V gene sequence: CDR1 MNHEY, CDR2 SMNVEV (reference sequence). This CDR3 spans 14 amino acids. CDR3 protein: CATTRGSSYNEQFF. CDR3 sequence (DNA): TGTGCCACCACGCGGGGGAGCTCCTACAATGAGCAGTTCTTC.

The chain joins TRBV10-3 to TRBJ2-1; D remains unclear. CDR1 and CDR2 (germline): ENHRY, SYGVKD. The CDR3 is made up of 12 amino acids. The V gene lost 2 bases and the J gene lost 12 bases, with 11 bases spanning the gap. CDR3 coding DNA: TGTGCCATCAGTGAGGGAGTCATCCCGCAGTTCTTC. This codes for CAISEGVIPQFF.

The chain employs TRBV5-4 and TRBJ2-6; D uncertain. Germline V gene sequence: CDR1 SGHNT, CDR2 YYREEE (reference sequence). V was clipped by 2 bases and J by 0 bases, with 12 bases between them. CDR3 length: 17 amino acids. The CDR3 nucleotides read TGTGCCAGCAGCTTTGCTTTCGAGATCTCTGGGGCCAACGTCCTGACTTTC. It encodes CASSFAFEISGANVLTF. Drawing the rest from reference TRBV5-4 and TRBJ2-6, the complete variable domain is ETGVTQSPTHLIKTRGQQVTLRCSSQSGHNTVSWYQQALGQGPQFIFQYYREEENGRGNFPPRFSGLQFPNYSSELNVNALELDDSALYLCASSFAFEISGANVLTFGAGSRLTVL.

This chain uses TRBV6-5 with TRBJ2-6, with D unresolved. Trimming shortened V by 2 bases and J by 0 bases, and 5 bases separated the two germline ends. This CDR3 is 15 amino acids long. CDR1 and CDR2 (germline): MNHEY, SVGAGI. CDR3 in DNA: TGTGCCAGCAGTTACAGAGGCTCTGGGGCCAACGTCCTGACTTTC. It yields the protein CASSYRGSGANVLTF.

The V gene is TRBV18, the J gene TRBJ1-1; D ambiguous. The V end lost 3 bases, the J end lost 0 bases, and 14 bases lay between the germline ends. Germline V gives CDR1 KGHSH, CDR2 LQKENI. There are 16 residues in the CDR3. CDR3 sequence (DNA): TGTGCCAGCTCACCCCTTGGGCGCGGGATGAACACTGAAGCTTTCTTT. Amino acid sequence: CASSPLGRGMNTEAFF.

The V gene is TRBV2, the J gene TRBJ1-5; maybe TRBD1 (5 bases). V was shortened by 3 bases and J by 2 bases, with 11 bases between the two germline ends. The V gene's germline CDR1 is SNHLY and CDR2 FYNNEI. This CDR3 comprises 15 residues. CDR3 DNA sequence: TGTGCCAGCAGTGAGTATAGGGGCGGCAATCAGCCCCAGCATTTT. Its translation: CASSEYRGGNQPQHF.

The V and J genes are TRBV6-2 or TRBV6-3 and TRBJ1-2; TRBD1 is a possible D gene (5 bases). The germline V gene has CDR1 MNHEY and CDR2 SVGEGT. This CDR3 comprises 16 residues. The V end was cut by 0 bases, the J end by 8 bases, with 19 bases between. The CDR3 region is CASSYSSSGRRLGYTF. CDR3 sequence (DNA): TGTGCCAGCAGTTACTCGAGCTCAGGGCGGCGCCTGGGCTACACCTTC.

J is TRBJ1-6 and V is TRBV10-3, with 8 bases fitting TRBD1. Per germline, CDR1 ENHRY and CDR2 SYGVKD. The CDR3 is 14 residues long. Unmatched junction bases numbered 5, after V lost 3 bases and J lost 10 bases. Written as DNA, the CDR3 is TGTGCCATCAGTGAAGGGACAGGATCATCACCCCTCCACTTT. It specifies CAISEGTGSSPLHF.

This clone was counted only a few times. V is TRBV7-3 and J is TRBJ1-1; D is uncertain. Per germline, CDR1 SGHTA and CDR2 FQGTGA. V gave up 4 bases and J gave up 5 bases, with 11 bases separating them. The CDR3 length is 13 residues. Written as DNA, the CDR3 is TGTGCCAGCAGCTCCCTCCCGCGGACTGAAGCTTTCTTT. Translation gives CASSSLPRTEAFF.

The rearrangement links TRBV9 to TRBJ1-1; TRBD1 matches at 7 bases. V shed 3 bases, J shed 11 bases, and the junction held 7 bases outside the gene matches. This CDR3 is 12 amino acids long. Germline V gene sequence: CDR1 SGDLS, CDR2 YYNGEE. CDR3 DNA: TGTGCCAGCAGCGGGCTGACAGGGCAGGCTTTCTTT. Translated, it gives CASSGLTGQAFF.

V is TRBV3-1 (or the pseudogene TRBV3-2) and J is TRBJ1-1; the D gene is possibly TRBD1 (6 bases). This CDR3 contains 17 residues. Germline V CDR1 and CDR2: LGHDT, YNNKEL (reference sequence). V was shortened by 3 bases and J by 0 bases, with 17 bases between the two germline ends. CDR3 sequence: CASSHLGGTRVNTEAFF. In DNA form, the CDR3 reads TGTGCCAGCAGCCACCTCGGGGGGACAAGGGTGAACACTGAAGCTTTCTTT.

Only one count was recorded for this clone. The chain carries TRBV9 and TRBJ2-5, with TRBD2 identical over 9 bases. Looked up from germline, CDR1 is SGDLS and CDR2 is YYNGEE. This CDR3 spans 15 amino acids. V lost 0 bases to trimming and J lost 2 bases; unmatched junction nucleotides: 2. CDR3 residues: CASSVDSGGQETQYF. For the CDR3, the DNA is TGTGCCAGCAGCGTAGACAGCGGGGGGCAAGAGACCCAGTACTTC.

V and J are TRBV6-5 and TRBJ1-3; D is uncertain. Trimming took off 7 bases at V and 2 bases at J, with 12 bases between the two ends. The CDR3 has 14 amino acids. Germline CDR1 is MNHEY and CDR2 is SVGAGI. DNA of the CDR3: TGTGCCAGCACCCCCATGGCCCCTGGAAACACCATATATTTT. It translates to CASTPMAPGNTIYF.

This chain joins TRBV19 and TRBJ1-1; 12 bases line up with TRBD1. The junction had 21 bases not matched to a gene; V was cut back by 8 bases and J by 5 bases. The CDR3 sequence is 19 residues long. Per germline, CDR1 LNHDA and CDR2 SQIVND (reference sequence). As DNA, the CDR3 is TGTGCCAGTCGGACTAGGGACAGGGGGCGGATGGTGGCGGAAACTGAAGCTTTCTTT. Protein sequence: CASRTRDRGRMVAETEAFF.